This note documents a single TCR beta chain sequence. This clonotype has more than one count but fewer than ten. There is no known antigen for this receptor. Base qualities are not at hand, and no much larger clone is one base apart. Taken from cysteine to phenylalanine, the CDR3 has 14 residues. This entry keeps only the CDR3 DNA: 42 bases, framed from base 1. Reading the germline V gene gives CDR1 MNHEY and CDR2 SVGAGI. V is reduced by 5 bases and J by 8 bases, leaving a spacing of 18 bases between them. Sequencing instrument: Illumina NovaSeq 6000. cDNA libraries for TCRalpha and TCRbeta were prepared by 5'RACE using constant-segment primers, with sample barcodes and unique molecular identifiers added. Trizol reagent was used to extract RNA from every sample. The libraries were amplified in two PCR steps, and the second step added a second sample barcode and Illumina TruSeq adapters. Libraries were sequenced on an Illumina NovaSeq with 2 x 150 bp paired-end reads. In the original analysis: With migec v1.2.7, reads were demultiplexed and then collapsed into UMI-guided consensus sequences. Using mixcr v2.1.11, the UMI consensuses were aligned to TRA and TRB V and J templates and assembled into clonotypes. A clonotype was counted as expanded or contracted only when both edgeR and NoisET called the clonotype significant, with the noise models trained on biological replicates. edgeR calls used a false discovery rate-adjusted p below 0.01 and a log2 fold-change threshold of 1. As an exploratory analysis of dynamics, max-normalized trajectories of the 1000 most abundant clonotypes were examined by PCA with hierarchical clustering. The CD4 or CD8 phenotype of responding clones was assigned using the separately sequenced CD4+ and CD8+ repertoires. TCRdb ran its own pipeline on the public reads, namely fastp trimming at Q25 and MiXCR clone calling, and kept in-frame beta chains. Rows matching on CDR3 protein sequence are summarized as one entry with the most common DNA and genes. TCRdb assigned the V and J calls; the authors' analysis was not used. The sample table records about 400,000 distinct CDR3 sequences; 13% to 15% of these occur just once. The top ten clonotypes cover about 20% of the sample.

The data are from a study of T-cell memory formation after mild COVID-19 (dated by TCRdb to the early 2020s). As for the study more broadly: TCR sequence clusters from the two donors were largely donor specific. In a couple of donors, T-cell clones that expanded and contracted after mild COVID-19 were followed by sequencing TCRalpha and TCRbeta repertoires longitudinally. Two young, previously healthy adult volunteers, one female and one male, were included in the cohort. Summary of the overall study and its limitations: The study included only a couple of mild cases, and larger cohorts that include severe cases with pre-infection samples were judged to be necessary. Some responding clones were detected in pre-infection memory, which suggested that pre-existing cross-reactive memory T cells had joined the SARS-CoV-2 response. Clones contracting from day 15 to 85 had balanced CD4/CD8 phenotypes, while a second wave expanding from day 15 to 37 was biased towards CD4+. SARS-CoV-2 specificity was not confirmed for the second-wave clones peaking on day 37. Contracting CD4+ clones were found mainly in CM and EM memory subsets, while CD8+ clones were enriched in EMRA.

PBMCs were isolated by Ficoll-Paque density gradient centrifugation. This chain is built from TRBV6-5 and TRBJ1-2; 6 matching bases give a weak D call of TRBD1. The receptor comes from a young man who had mild COVID-19 (a few samples of this study predate the infection). The sample titles of this study are shuffled in the database, so cell type and time point are left out; the donor was told from shared clones. Sequenced material: PBMCs or a T cell subset sorted from them (not recorded which). The DNA sequence is as follows: TGTGCCAGCAGTCCGTTCGCAGGGGCAAGGGGCTACACCTTC. Its translation is CASSPFAGARGYTF.